This record looks at one T cell receptor (beta chain) sequence and its context. The antigen is not known. Healthy people donating bone marrow made up the donors. With 60 Vbeta and 13 Jbeta primers, the PCR was carried out. Repertoires were generated with immunoSEQ multiplex PCR, while TCRdb's copy carries only in-frame clones and drops some. The sample shows some 170,000 clones, about four fifths of them seen only once. The data originate from a study of cytomegalovirus exposure and HLA in healthy donors. General study findings and limits: Sequencing artifact likely explains a cluster of highly shared sequence variants. TRBV6-2, TRBV6-3 and some other V segments were excluded as indistinguishable. TCR beta sequences numbering roughly 18,000 were associated with HLA alleles at 0.05 false discovery rate in a later analysis.

The trim removed 3 bases at V and 1 base at J, leaving 3 bases unmatched. Per germline, CDR1 SGHKS and CDR2 YYEKEE (reference sequence). The CDR3 is 16 residues long. The sequence was collected from a woman in her forties or fifties in good health and CMV-seronegative. The V gene is TRBV5-5, the J gene TRBJ2-2; 10 bases match TRBD2. Sequences were obtained from PBMCs. CDR3 loop: CASSWGTSVNTGELFF. The CDR3, as DNA: TGTGCCAGCAGCTGGGGGACTAGCGTGAACACCGGGGAGCTGTTTTTT.